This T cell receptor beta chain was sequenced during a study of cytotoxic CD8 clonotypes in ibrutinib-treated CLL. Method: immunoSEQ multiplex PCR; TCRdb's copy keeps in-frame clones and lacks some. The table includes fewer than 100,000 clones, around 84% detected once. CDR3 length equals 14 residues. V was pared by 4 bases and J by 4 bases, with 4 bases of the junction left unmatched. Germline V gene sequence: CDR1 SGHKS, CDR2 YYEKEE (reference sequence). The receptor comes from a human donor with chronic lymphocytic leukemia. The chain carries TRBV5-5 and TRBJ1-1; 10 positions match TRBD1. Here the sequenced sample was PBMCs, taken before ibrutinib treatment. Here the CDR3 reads CASSRQGAVTEAFF. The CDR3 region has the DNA TGTGCCAGCAGCAGACAGGGGGCGGTCACTGAAGCTTTCTTT.